This note documents a single TCR beta chain sequence. No DNA is shown, since the ends of the CDR3 on it are uncertain; the CDR3 is the one TCRdb lists. Amplified TCR beta CDR3 regions derived from RNA transcripts. An initial round of RT-PCR targeting the TCR CDR3 relied on the HTBI primer set. TCRdb re-called the multiplex PCR reads with MiXCR, one entry per CDR3 protein. Found here are more than 40,000 distinct CDR3 sequences, around 45% of them singletons; the top ten hold roughly 32%. This specimen belongs to a study of T cells in Graves' hyperthyroidism and ophthalmopathy. Participants, patients aged 18 to 65, had newly diagnosed hyperthyroidism with a duration under 2 months. Germline V gene sequence: CDR1 SQVTM, CDR2 ANQGSEA. With termini counted, the CDR3 has 21 amino acids.

The J gene is TRBJ2-5, the V gene TRBV29-1; the DNA was not used to check the table's D call, TRBD1. This clonotype originated in a woman aged 50 to 60 with Graves' hyperthyroidism. Sequenced sample: peripheral blood or thyroid tissue (not recorded which). The CDR3 is CSVWADSGNTIYFGEGETQYF.